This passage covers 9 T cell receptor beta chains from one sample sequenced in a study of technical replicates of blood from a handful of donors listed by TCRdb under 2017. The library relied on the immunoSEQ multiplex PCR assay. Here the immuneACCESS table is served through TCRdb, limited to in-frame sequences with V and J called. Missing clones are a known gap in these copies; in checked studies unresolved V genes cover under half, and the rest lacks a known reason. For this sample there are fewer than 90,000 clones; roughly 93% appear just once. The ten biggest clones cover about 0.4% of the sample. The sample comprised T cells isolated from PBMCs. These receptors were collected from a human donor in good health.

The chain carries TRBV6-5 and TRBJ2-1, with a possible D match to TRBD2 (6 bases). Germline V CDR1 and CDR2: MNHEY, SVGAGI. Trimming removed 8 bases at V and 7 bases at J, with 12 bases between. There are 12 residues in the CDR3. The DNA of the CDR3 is TGTGCCAGCCGGGACTCCCTTAATGAGCAGTTCTTC. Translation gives CASRDSLNEQFF.

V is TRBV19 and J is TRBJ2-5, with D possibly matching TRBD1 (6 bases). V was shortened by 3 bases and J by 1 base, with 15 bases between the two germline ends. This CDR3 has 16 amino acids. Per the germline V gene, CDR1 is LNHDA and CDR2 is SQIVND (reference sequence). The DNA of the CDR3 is TGTGCCAGTAGTATTAGGACAGTGGGGTCCCAAGAGACCCAGTACTTC. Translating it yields CASSIRTVGSQETQYF.

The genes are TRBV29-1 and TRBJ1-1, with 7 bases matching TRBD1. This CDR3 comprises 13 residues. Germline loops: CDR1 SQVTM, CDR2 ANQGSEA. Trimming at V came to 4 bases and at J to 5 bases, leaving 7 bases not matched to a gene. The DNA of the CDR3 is TGCAGCGTTGTAGGGGACAGTTTTACTGAAGCTTTCTTT. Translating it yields CSVVGDSFTEAFF.

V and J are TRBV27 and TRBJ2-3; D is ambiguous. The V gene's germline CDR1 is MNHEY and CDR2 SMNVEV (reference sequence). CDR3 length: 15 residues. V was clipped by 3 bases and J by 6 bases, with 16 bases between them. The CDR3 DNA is TGTGCCAGCAGTTTGGAGACTTCGAGAAGGGATACGCAGTATTTT. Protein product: CASSLETSRRDTQYF.

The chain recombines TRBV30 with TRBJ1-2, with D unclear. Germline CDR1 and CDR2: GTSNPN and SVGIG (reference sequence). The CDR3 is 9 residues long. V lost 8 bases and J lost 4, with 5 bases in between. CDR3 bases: TGTGCCGGAGGCTATGGCTACACCTTC. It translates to CAGGYGYTF.

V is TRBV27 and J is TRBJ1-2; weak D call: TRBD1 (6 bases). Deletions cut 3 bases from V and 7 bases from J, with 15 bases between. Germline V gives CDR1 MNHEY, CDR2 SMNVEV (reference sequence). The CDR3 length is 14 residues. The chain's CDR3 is CASSFLGHAPGYTF. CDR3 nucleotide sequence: TGTGCCAGCAGTTTTCTGGGACACGCACCTGGCTACACCTTC.

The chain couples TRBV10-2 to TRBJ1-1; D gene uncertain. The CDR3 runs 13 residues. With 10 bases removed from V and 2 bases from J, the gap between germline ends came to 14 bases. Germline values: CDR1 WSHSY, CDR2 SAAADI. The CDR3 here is CATVIQRNTEAFF. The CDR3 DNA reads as TGCGCCACCGTTATACAGAGAAACACTGAAGCTTTCTTT.

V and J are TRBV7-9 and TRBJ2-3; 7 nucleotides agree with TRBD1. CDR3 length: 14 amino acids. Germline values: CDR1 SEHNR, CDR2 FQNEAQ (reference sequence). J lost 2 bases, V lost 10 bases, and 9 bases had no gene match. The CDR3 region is CATTGDRNTDTQYF. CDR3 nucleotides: TGTGCCACCACCGGGGACAGAAACACAGATACGCAGTATTTT.

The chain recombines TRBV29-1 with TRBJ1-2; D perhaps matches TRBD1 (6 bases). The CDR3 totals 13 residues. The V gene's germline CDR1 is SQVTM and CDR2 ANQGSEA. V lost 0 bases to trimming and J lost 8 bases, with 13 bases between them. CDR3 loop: CSVEELNREGYTF. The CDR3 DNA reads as TGCAGCGTTGAAGAATTAAACAGGGAAGGCTACACCTTC.